Given below is one T cell receptor beta chain in context. This specimen comes from a study of Tregs in tolerant kidney transplant recipients. Using immunoSEQ multiplex PCR, the repertoire was profiled, and TCRdb retains in-frame clones only, with some absent. The sample lists 81,000 or so clones; 90% to 95% were seen once. The germline V and J ends were trimmed by 0 bases and 1 base, with 4 bases remaining between them. Per the germline V gene, CDR1 is SGDLS and CDR2 is YYNGEE. CDR3 size: 14 residues. The nonmyeloablative bone marrow transplants came from related graft donors, with transient mixed chimerism.

The sequence derives from a human patient who received a combined kidney and bone marrow transplant. Some T cells may be transferred from the graft donor. Sequenced material: CD4+ T cells from blood (PBMCs), taken 24 months after the transplant. The V call is TRBV9, the J call TRBJ2-2; D gene uncertain. The CDR3 coding sequence is TGTGCCAGCAGCGTAGTTAGGAACACCGGGGAGCTGTTTTTT. Translated: CASSVVRNTGELFF.